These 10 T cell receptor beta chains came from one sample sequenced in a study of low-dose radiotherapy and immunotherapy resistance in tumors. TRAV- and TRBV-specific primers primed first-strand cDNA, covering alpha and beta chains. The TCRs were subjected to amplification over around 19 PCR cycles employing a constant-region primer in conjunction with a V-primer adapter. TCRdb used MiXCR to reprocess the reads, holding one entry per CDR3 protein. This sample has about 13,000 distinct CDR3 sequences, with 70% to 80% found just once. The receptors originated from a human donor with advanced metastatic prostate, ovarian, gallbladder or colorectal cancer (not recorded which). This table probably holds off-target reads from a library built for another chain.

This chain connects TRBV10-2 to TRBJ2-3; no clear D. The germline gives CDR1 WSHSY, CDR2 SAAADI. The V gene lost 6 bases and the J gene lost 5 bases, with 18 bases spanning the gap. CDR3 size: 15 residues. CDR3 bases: TGCGCCAGCAGCCATTCCGGAACGCAGAGAGATACGCAGTATTTT. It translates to CASSHSGTQRDTQYF.

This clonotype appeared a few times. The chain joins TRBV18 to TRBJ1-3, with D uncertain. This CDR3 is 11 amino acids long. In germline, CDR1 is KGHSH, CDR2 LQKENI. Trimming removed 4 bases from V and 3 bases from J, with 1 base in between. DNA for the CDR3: TGTGCCAGCTCACTTGGAAACACCATATATTTT. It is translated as CASSLGNTIYF.

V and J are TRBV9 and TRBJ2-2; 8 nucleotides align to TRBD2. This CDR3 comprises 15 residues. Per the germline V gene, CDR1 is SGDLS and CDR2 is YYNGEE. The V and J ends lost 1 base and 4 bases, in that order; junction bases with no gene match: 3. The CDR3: CASSVQAGATGELFF. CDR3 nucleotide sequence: TGTGCCAGCAGCGTACAAGCGGGGGCCACCGGGGAGCTGTTTTTT.

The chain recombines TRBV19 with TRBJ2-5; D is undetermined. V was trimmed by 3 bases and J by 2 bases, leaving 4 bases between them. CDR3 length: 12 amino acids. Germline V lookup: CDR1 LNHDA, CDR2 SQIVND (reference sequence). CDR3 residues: CASSMDQETQYF. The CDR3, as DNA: TGTGCCAGTAGTATGGATCAAGAGACCCAGTACTTC. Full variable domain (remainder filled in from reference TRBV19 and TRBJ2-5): DGGITQSPKYLFRKEGQNVTLSCEQNLNHDAMYWYRQDPGQGLRLIYYSQIVNDFQKGDIAEGYSVSREKKESFPLTVTSAQKNPTAFYLCASSMDQETQYFGPGTRLLVL.

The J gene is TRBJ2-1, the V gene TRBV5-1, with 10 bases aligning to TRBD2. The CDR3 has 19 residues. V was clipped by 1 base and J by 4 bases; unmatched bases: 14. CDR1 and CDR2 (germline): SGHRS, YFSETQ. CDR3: CASSLSGSGGPTSYNEQFF. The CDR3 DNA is TGCGCCAGCAGCTTGAGTGGTAGCGGGGGGCCTACGAGTTACAATGAGCAGTTCTTC.

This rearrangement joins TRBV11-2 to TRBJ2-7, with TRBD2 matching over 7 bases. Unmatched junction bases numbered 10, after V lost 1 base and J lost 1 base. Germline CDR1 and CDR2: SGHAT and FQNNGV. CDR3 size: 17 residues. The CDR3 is CASSLVFGGGGSYEQYF. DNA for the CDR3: TGTGCCAGCAGCTTAGTTTTCGGCGGGGGAGGTTCCTACGAGCAGTACTTC.

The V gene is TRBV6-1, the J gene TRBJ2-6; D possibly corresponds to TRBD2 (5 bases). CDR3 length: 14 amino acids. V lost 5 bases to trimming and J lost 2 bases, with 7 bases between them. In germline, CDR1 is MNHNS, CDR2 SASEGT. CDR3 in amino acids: CASSRGTGANVLTF. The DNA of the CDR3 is TGTGCCAGCAGTCGAGGGACTGGGGCCAACGTCCTGACTTTC.

The CDR3: CASSSISGITDTQYF. As DNA, the CDR3 is TGCGCCAGCAGCTCGATCAGCGGCATCACAGATACGCAGTATTTT. V gene TRBV5-1 combines with J gene TRBJ2-3, with D perhaps matching TRBD2 (5 bases). CDR1 is SGHRS and CDR2 is YFSETQ in the germline V gene. Trimming left V 3 bases short and J 2 bases short, with 13 bases between. The CDR3 covers 15 residues.

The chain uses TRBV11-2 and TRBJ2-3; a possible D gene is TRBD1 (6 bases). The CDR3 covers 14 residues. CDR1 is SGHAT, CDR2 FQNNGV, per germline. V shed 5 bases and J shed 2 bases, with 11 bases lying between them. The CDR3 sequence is CASSVDRNTDTQYF. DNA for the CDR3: TGTGCCAGCAGCGTCGACAGGAACACAGATACGCAGTATTTT.

The CDR3 region has the DNA TGCAGCGTTGAGACAGCCTCTAATGAAAAACTGTTTTTT. Its translation is CSVETASNEKLFF. This chain uses TRBV29-1 with TRBJ1-4, with a tentative D call TRBD1 (5 bases). The CDR3 extends over 13 amino acids. Between the trimmed V and J ends, which lost 3 bases and 3 bases, there was a span of 8 bases. CDR1 is SQVTM and CDR2 is ANQGSEA in the germline V gene. Based on the CDR3 plus reference TRBV29-1 and TRBJ1-4, the full variable domain is SAVISQKPSRDICQRGTSLTIQCQVDSQVTMMFWYRQQPGQSLTLIATANQGSEATYESGFVIDKFPISRPNLTFSTLTVSNMSPEDSSIYLCSVETASNEKLFFGSGTQLSVL.